The 19 T cell receptor beta chains listed next were all sequenced from one sample in a study of blood T cells in healthy people across ages. Together with a sample-barcoded 5' primer, a J-beta primer mix was included in a second PCR lasting about 6 to 11 cycles. One entry per CDR3 protein results from TCRdb running MiXCR on the 5' RACE reads. This repertoire shows some 760,000 distinct CDR3 sequences, just under 25% found once; its top ten account for 8% to 10%. These sequences were also reported in another study, on T cells of mothers and their children.

Source material: blood. Receptors originate from a boy between 10 and 17 years old in good health.

This clonotype was found many times. The chain combines TRBV11-1 with TRBJ2-7; TRBD2 aligns across 8 bases. The CDR3 is 13 residues long. Germline loops: CDR1 SGHAT, CDR2 FQDESV (reference sequence). J gave up 4 bases and V 5 bases, and 4 bases lay outside the gene matches. This CDR3 is CASSPRGGYEQYF. The CDR3, as DNA: TGTGCCAGCAGCCCTCGGGGGGGTTACGAGCAGTACTTC.

There are a few counts of this clonotype. Germline is not matched at one junction end, which may reflect a read error. The rearrangement joins TRBV7-7 to TRBJ2-5, with 7 positions matching TRBD2. Germline V gene data show CDR1 as SSHAT and CDR2 as FNYEAQ (reference sequence). The length of the CDR3 is 15 residues. This CDR3 is CASSLALADGETQYF. CDR3 nucleotide sequence: TGTGCTAGCAGCTTAGCGCTAGCGGATGGAGAGACCCAGTACTTC. Supplemented by reference TRBV7-7 and TRBJ2-5, the full variable domain reads GAGVSQSPRYKVTKRGQDVTLRCDPISSHATLYWYQQALGQGPEFLTYFNYEAQPDKSGLPSDRFSAERPEGSISTLTIQRTEQRDSAMYRCASSLALADGETQYFGPGTRLLVL.

The chain recombines TRBV5-1 with TRBJ2-5, with 9 nucleotides matching TRBD1. The end of the DNA aligns better with TRBJ2-1, so the J call may be wrong. This CDR3 region has 14 residues. CDR1 is SGHRS and CDR2 is YFSETQ in the germline V gene. CDR3 protein: CASSMDRGYNEQFF. The CDR3 DNA reads TGCGCCAGCAGCATGGACAGGGGCTACAATGAGCAGTTCTTC.

The chain is built from TRBV19 and TRBJ1-3; D possibly corresponds to TRBD1 (5 bases). V gave up 3 bases and J gave up 0 bases, with 6 bases separating them. CDR3 length: 14 amino acids. CDR1 is LNHDA, CDR2 SQIVND, per germline (reference sequence). The CDR3 here is CASSIDSSGNTIYF. In nucleotides, the CDR3 is TGTGCCAGTAGTATTGACAGCTCTGGAAACACCATATATTTT.

This clonotype has more than one count but fewer than ten. This chain joins TRBV7-3 and TRBJ1-1, with D hard to call. Trimming stripped 1 base from V and 1 base from J, with 4 bases between. The V gene's germline CDR1 is SGHTA and CDR2 FQGTGA. The CDR3 has 13 amino acids. The CDR3 bases are TGTGCCAGCAGCTTAATGGAGAACACTGAAGCTTTCTTT. It yields the protein CASSLMENTEAFF.

The chain couples TRBV6-1 to TRBJ2-1; 8 positions agree with TRBD1. The CDR3 covers 17 residues. J was trimmed by 0 bases and V by 6 bases; bases with no gene match: 10. Per the germline V gene, CDR1 is MNHNS and CDR2 is SASEGT. CDR3 protein: CASSRDRGRTSYNEQFF. CDR3 DNA sequence: TGTGCCAGCAGCCGAGACAGGGGCCGGACCTCCTACAATGAGCAGTTCTTC.

The chain joins TRBV29-1 to TRBJ2-7, with D hard to call. The closer fit of TRBJ2-1 to the DNA end suggests the J call may be wrong. Germline V CDR1 and CDR2: SQVTM, ANQGSEA. This CDR3 comprises 14 residues. For the CDR3, the DNA is TGCAGCGTTGATGGGCTAGTAGGGTCCGATGAGCAGTTCTTC. Protein product: CSVDGLVGSDEQFF.

The genes are TRBV4-2 and TRBJ1-2, with 7 bases matching TRBD1. The ends lost 2 bases at V and 8 bases at J; junction bases unmatched: 11. This CDR3 spans 15 amino acids. CDR1 is LGHNA, CDR2 YNFKEQ, per germline. The CDR3 coding sequence is TGTGCCAGCAGCCAATATAAGGGGGCTTCGGGGGGCTACACCTTC. Protein product: CASSQYKGASGGYTF.

The chain combines TRBV7-2 with TRBJ2-1; D gene unclear. The CDR3 loop spans 16 amino acids. The V gene's germline CDR1 is SGHTA and CDR2 FQGNSA. Trimming cost V 5 bases and J 7 bases, with 21 bases left between them. CDR3: CASSRPGSPQWNEQFF. CDR3 DNA sequence: TGTGCCAGCAGCCGACCGGGCAGCCCGCAATGGAATGAGCAGTTCTTC.

In the case of this clonotype: The final CDR3 position lacks the conserved phenylalanine or tryptophan, pointing to a likely read error. This chain uses TRBV7-2 with TRBJ2-5, with 9 bases fitting TRBD1. CDR1 and CDR2 from the germline V gene are SGHTA and FQGNSA. The V segment lost 4 bases and the J segment 5 bases; nucleotides outside the gene matches: 5. This CDR3 comprises 14 residues. CDR3 nucleotides: TGTGCCAGCAGCTCTTGGGACAGGGAGGAGACCCAGTACATC. This sequence encodes CASSSWDREETQYI.

This chain uses TRBV6-2 or TRBV6-3 with TRBJ1-2; D remains unclear. Deletions cut 5 bases from V and 0 bases from J, with 10 bases between. The CDR3 runs to 14 residues. Germline values: CDR1 MNHEY, CDR2 SVGEGT. The CDR3 loop reads CASSEDGANYGYTF. As DNA, the CDR3 is TGTGCCAGCAGTGAGGACGGGGCTAACTATGGCTACACCTTC.

The rearrangement uses TRBV7-9 and TRBJ2-4, with 10 nucleotides matching TRBD2. CDR3 length: 20 amino acids. V lost 0 bases, J lost 0 bases, and 11 bases stayed unmatched. Germline assignment: CDR1 SEHNR and CDR2 FQNEAQ (reference sequence). The chain's CDR3 is CASSLAAASGRVLAKNIQYF. The CDR3 DNA sequence: TGTGCCAGCAGCTTAGCAGCGGCTAGCGGGAGAGTGTTAGCCAAAAACATTCAGTACTTC.

V is TRBV20-1 and J is TRBJ2-5; a weak D match, TRBD1 (6 bases). TRBJ2-7 explains the end of the DNA better; the J call may be wrong. CDR3 length: 14 amino acids. The germline gives CDR1 DFQATT, CDR2 SNEGSKA (reference sequence). CDR3 region: CSARDLDRHYEQYF. The CDR3 bases are TGCAGTGCTAGAGATCTTGACAGGCACTACGAGCAGTACTTC.

The chain employs TRBV29-1 and TRBJ2-1; no definite D call. V was cut by 5 bases and J by 0 bases, with 20 bases left in between. The CDR3 length is 17 residues. Germline values: CDR1 SQVTM, CDR2 ANQGSEA. The CDR3 spells CSVLKFLTLSSYNEQFF. The CDR3 region has the DNA TGCAGCGTTCTGAAGTTCCTGACCTTAAGCTCCTACAATGAGCAGTTCTTC.

This sequence joins TRBV20-1 and TRBJ2-5; 11 bases match TRBD2. Near its end, the DNA agrees better with TRBJ2-7, so the J call may be wrong. The CDR3 is 17 residues long. Germline V gene sequence: CDR1 DFQATT, CDR2 SNEGSKA (reference sequence). In DNA form, the CDR3 reads TGCAGTGCTAGTGATGGTCTAGCGGGGGGTTTCTCCTACGAGCAGTACTTC. It translates to CSASDGLAGGFSYEQYF.

This clonotype was seen a handful of times. J is TRBJ2-7 and V is TRBV5-6; D perhaps matches TRBD2 (6 bases). Germline-derived CDR1 and CDR2 are SGHDT and YYEEEE. The CDR3 runs 14 residues. The ends were cut back, 0 bases at V and 3 bases at J, with 10 bases in the middle. The CDR3 coding sequence is TGTGCCAGCAGCTTGGTCCGGGGGATCTACGAGCAGTACTTC. This gives the protein CASSLVRGIYEQYF.

This clonotype was detected only a few times. V and J are TRBV6-5 and TRBJ2-4; no reliable D call. CDR1 and CDR2 (germline): MNHEY, SVGAGI. Trimming took off 2 bases at V and 9 bases at J, with 11 bases between the two ends. This CDR3 comprises 13 residues. The CDR3 DNA follows: TGTGCCAGCAGTTACGGGCCGGCAACCATTCAGTACTTC. Its translation is CASSYGPATIQYF.

The chain combines TRBV5-1 with TRBJ2-5; D assignment may be TRBD1 or TRBD2 (5 bases each). The germline V gene has CDR1 SGHRS and CDR2 YFSETQ. Trimming shortened V by 0 bases and J by 0 bases, and 15 bases separated the two germline ends. This CDR3 has 17 amino acids. CDR3 DNA: TGCGCCAGCAGCTTGGGGGTCGGTGAGGGACACCAAGAGACCCAGTACTTC. It translates to CASSLGVGEGHQETQYF.

This rearrangement joins TRBV12-3 or TRBV12-4 to TRBJ2-1; TRBD2 agrees at 8 bases. The end of the DNA is better explained by TRBJ2-7, so the J call may be wrong. CDR3 length: 14 residues. The CDR3 nucleotides read TGTGCCAGCCAGAACGGACTAGCAAGCAATGAGCAGTACTTC. Translation: CASQNGLASNEQYF.